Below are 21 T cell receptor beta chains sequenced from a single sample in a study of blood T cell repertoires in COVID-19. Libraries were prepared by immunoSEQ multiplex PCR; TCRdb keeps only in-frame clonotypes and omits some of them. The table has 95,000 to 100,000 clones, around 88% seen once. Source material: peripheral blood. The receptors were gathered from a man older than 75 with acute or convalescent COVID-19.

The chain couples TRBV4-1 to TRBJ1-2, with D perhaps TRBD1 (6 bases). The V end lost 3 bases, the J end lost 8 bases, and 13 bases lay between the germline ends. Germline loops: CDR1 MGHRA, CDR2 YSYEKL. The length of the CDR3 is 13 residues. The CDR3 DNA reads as TGCGCCAGCAGCCAGAGCAGGGGAAGCGGCTACACCTTC. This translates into CASSQSRGSGYTF.

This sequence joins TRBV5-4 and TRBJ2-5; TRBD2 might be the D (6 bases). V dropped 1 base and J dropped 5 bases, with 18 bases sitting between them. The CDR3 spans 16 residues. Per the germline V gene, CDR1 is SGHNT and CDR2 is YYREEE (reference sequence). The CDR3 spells CASSLPTGGLRETQYF. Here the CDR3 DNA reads TGTGCCAGCAGCTTGCCCACAGGAGGGCTCCGCGAGACCCAGTACTTC.

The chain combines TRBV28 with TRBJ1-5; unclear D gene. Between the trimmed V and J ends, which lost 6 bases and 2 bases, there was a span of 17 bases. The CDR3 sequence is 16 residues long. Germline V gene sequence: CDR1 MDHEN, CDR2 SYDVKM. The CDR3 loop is CASRPGPLQGNQPQHF. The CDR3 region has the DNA TGTGCCAGCAGACCTGGGCCTCTTCAAGGCAATCAGCCCCAGCATTTT.

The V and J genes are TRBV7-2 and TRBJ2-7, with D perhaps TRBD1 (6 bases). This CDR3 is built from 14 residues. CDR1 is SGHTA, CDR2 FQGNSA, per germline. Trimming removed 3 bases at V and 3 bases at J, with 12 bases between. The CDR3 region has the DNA TGTGCCAGCAGCTTTGCAGACAGGTACTACGAGCAGTACTTC. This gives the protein CASSFADRYYEQYF. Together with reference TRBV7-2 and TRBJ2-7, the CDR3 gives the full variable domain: GAGVSQSPSNKVTEKGKDVELRCDPISGHTALYWYRQSLGQGLEFLIYFQGNSAPDKSGLPSDRFSAERTGGSVSTLTIQRTQQEDSAVYLCASSFADRYYEQYFGPGTRLTVT.

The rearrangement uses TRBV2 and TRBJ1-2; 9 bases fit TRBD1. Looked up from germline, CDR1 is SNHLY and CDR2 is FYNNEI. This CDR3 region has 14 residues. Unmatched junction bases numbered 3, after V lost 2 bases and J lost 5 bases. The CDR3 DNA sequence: TGTGCCAGCAGTGAAAGGACAGGGGATTATGGCTACACCTTC. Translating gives CASSERTGDYGYTF. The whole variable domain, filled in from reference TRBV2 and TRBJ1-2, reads EPEVTQTPSHQVTQMGQEVILRCVPISNHLYFYWYRQILGQKVEFLVSFYNNEISEKSEIFDDQFSVERPDGSNFTLKIRSTKLEDSAMYFCASSERTGDYGYTFGSGTRLTVV.

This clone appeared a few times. CDR3 sequence reads: CASSAGQSNFNYGYTF. In DNA, the CDR3 is TGTGCCAGCAGTGCAGGACAGTCAAATTTTAACTATGGCTACACCTTC. V and J are TRBV6-1 and TRBJ1-2, with D perhaps matching TRBD1 (6 bases). The CDR3 has 16 amino acids. CDR1 and CDR2 from the germline V gene are MNHNS and SASEGT. Trimming left V 4 bases short and J 1 base short, with 16 bases between.

CDR3 bases: TGTGCCAGCAGCCAACATAGCGGCCTAGGGGAGCTGTTTTTT. It codes for CASSQHSGLGELFF. The rearrangement links TRBV3-1 (or the pseudogene TRBV3-2) to TRBJ2-2, with D tentatively TRBD2 (6 bases). V was trimmed by 2 bases and J by 8 bases, leaving 12 bases between them. CDR3 size: 14 residues. Germline V CDR1 and CDR2: LGHDT, YNNKEL (reference sequence).

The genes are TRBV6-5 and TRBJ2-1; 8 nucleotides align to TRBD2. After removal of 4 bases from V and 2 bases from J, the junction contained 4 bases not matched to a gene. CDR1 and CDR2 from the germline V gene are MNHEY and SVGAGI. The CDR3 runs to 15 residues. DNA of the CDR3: TGTGCCAGCAGTTCTAGCGGGCTTACCTACAATGAGCAGTTCTTC. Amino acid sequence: CASSSSGLTYNEQFF.

The CDR3 nucleotides are TGCGCCAGCAGCTTAGAAGGAGGTCGCAATCAGCCCCAGCATTTT. Its protein product is CASSLEGGRNQPQHF. The chain carries TRBV5-1 and TRBJ1-5; no reliable D call. This CDR3 comprises 15 residues. V was shortened by 2 bases and J by 2 bases, with 11 bases between the two germline ends. In germline, CDR1 is SGHRS, CDR2 YFSETQ.

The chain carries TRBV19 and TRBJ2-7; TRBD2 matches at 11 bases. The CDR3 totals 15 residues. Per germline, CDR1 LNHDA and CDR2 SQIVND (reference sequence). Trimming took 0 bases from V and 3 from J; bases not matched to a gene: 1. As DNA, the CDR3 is TGTGCCAGTAGTATAGATGGGACTAGCGGCTACGAGCAGTACTTC. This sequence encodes CASSIDGTSGYEQYF.

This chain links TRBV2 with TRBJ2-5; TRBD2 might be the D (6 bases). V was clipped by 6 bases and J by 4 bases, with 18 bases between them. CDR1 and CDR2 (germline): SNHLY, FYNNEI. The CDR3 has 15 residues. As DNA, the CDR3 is TGTGCCAGCAGGAGGTCGACGGGAGTGGGAGAGACCCAGTACTTC. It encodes CASRRSTGVGETQYF. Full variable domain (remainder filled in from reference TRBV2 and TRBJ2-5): EPEVTQTPSHQVTQMGQEVILRCVPISNHLYFYWYRQILGQKVEFLVSFYNNEISEKSEIFDDQFSVERPDGSNFTLKIRSTKLEDSAMYFCASRRSTGVGETQYFGPGTRLLVL.

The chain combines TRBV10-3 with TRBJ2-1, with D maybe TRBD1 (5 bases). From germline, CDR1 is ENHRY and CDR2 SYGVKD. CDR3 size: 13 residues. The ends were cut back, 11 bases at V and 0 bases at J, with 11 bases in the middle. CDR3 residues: CAGSDSSYNEQFF. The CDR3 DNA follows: TGTGCCGGCTCCGACAGCTCCTACAATGAGCAGTTCTTC.

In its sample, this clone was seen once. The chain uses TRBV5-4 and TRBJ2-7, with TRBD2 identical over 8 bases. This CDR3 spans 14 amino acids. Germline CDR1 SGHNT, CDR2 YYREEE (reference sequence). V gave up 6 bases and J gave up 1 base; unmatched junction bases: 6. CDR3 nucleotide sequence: TGTGCCAGCAAACCTAGCGGGTTATCCTACGAGCAGTACTTC. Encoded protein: CASKPSGLSYEQYF. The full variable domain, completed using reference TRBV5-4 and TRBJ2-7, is ETGVTQSPTHLIKTRGQQVTLRCSSQSGHNTVSWYQQALGQGPQFIFQYYREEENGRGNFPPRFSGLQFPNYSSELNVNALELDDSALYLCASKPSGLSYEQYFGPGTRLTVT.

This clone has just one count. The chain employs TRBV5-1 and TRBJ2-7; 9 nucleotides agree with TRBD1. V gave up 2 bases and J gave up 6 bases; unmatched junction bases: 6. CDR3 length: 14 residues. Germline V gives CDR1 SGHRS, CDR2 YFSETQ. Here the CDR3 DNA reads TGCGCCAGCAGCTTCGGGACAGGGAACGTCGAGCAGTACTTC. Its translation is CASSFGTGNVEQYF.

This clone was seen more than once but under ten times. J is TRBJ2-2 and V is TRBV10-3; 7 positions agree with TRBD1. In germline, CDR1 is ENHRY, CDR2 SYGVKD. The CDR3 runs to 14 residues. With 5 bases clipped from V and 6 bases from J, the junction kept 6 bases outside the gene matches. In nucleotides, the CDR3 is TGTGCCATCAGTCTCCGGGACAGATCCGGGGAGCTGTTTTTT. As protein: CAISLRDRSGELFF.

The CDR3, as DNA: TGTGCCAGCAGTCGCACAGGCAATGAGCAGTTCTTC. Amino acids: CASSRTGNEQFF. The chain has TRBV27 and TRBJ2-1; D perhaps matches TRBD1 (5 bases). The V and J ends lost 5 bases and 6 bases respectively, with 8 bases between them. The CDR3 totals 12 residues. CDR1 and CDR2 from the germline V gene are MNHEY and SMNVEV (reference sequence).

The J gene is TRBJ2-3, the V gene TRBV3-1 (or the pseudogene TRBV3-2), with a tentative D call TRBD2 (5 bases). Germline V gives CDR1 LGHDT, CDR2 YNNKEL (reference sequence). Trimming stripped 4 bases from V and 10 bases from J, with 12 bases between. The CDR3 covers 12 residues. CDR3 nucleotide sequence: TGTGCCAGCAGCCTCTTAGCGTCCTCGCAGTATTTT. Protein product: CASSLLASSQYF.

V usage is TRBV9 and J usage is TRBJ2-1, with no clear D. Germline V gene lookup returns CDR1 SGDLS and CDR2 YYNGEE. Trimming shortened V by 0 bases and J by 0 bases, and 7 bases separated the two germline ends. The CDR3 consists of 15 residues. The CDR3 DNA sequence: TGTGCCAGCAGCGTAGTCGGTAGCTCCTACAATGAGCAGTTCTTC. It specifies CASSVVGSSYNEQFF. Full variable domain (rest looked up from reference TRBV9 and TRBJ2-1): DSGVTQTPKHLITATGQRVTLRCSPRSGDLSVYWYQQSLDQGLQFLIQYYNGEERAKGNILERFSAQQFPDLHSELNLSSLELGDSALYFCASSVVGSSYNEQFFGPGTRLTVL.

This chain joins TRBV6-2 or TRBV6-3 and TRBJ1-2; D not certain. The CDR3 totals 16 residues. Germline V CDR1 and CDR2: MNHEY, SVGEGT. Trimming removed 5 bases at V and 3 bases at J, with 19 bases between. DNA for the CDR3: TGTGCCAGCAGTCAGCCCTCGGCAGGTGATCACTATGGCTACACCTTC. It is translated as CASSQPSAGDHYGYTF.

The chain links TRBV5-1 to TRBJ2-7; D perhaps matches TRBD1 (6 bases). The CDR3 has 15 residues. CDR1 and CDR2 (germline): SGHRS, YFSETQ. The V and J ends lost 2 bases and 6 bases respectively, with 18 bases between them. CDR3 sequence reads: CASSLGKTGLSEQYF. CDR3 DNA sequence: TGCGCCAGCAGCTTAGGGAAGACAGGTTTATCCGAGCAGTACTTC.

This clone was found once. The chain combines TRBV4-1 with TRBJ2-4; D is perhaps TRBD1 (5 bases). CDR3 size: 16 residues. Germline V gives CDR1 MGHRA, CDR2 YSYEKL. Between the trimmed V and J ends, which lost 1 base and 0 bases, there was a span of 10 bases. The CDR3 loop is CASSQGPGLAKNIQYF. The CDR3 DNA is TGCGCCAGCAGCCAAGGTCCAGGGCTAGCCAAAAACATTCAGTACTTC.